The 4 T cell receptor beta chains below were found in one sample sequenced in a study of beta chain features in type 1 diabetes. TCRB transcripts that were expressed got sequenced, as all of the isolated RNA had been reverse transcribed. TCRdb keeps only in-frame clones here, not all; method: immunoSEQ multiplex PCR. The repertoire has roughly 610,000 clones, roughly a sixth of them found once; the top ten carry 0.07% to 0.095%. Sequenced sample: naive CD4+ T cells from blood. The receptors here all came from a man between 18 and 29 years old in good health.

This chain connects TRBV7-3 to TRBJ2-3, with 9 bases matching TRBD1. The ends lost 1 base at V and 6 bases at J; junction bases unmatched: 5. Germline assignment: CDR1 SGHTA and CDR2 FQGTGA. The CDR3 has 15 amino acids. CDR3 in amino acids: CASSLRGQGRDTQYF. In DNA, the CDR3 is TGTGCCAGCAGCTTAAGGGGACAGGGAAGGGATACGCAGTATTTT.

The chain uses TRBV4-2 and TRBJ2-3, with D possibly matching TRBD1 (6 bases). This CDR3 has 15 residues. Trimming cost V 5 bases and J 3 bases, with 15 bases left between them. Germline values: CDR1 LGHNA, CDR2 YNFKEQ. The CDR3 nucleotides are TGTGCCAGCAGCTTTGGGGGCGTTAGGACAGATACGCAGTATTTT. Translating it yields CASSFGGVRTDTQYF.

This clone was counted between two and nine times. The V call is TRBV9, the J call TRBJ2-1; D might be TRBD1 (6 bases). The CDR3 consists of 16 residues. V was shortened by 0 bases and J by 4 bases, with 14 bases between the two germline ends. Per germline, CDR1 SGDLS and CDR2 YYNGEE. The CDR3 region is CASSVEQGRGYNEQFF. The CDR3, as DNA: TGTGCCAGCAGCGTAGAACAGGGCCGAGGGTACAATGAGCAGTTCTTC.

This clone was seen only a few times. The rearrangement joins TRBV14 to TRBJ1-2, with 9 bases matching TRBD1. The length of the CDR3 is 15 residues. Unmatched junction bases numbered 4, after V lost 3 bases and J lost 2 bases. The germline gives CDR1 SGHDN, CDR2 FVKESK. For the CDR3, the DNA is TGTGCCAGCAGCCACTGGACAGGGGCGAACTATGGCTACACCTTC. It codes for CASSHWTGANYGYTF. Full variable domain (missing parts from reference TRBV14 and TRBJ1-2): EAGVTQFPSHSVIEKGQTVTLRCDPISGHDNLYWYRRVMGKEIKFLLHFVKESKQDESGMPNNRFLAERTGGTYSTLKVQPAELEDSGVYFCASSHWTGANYGYTFGSGTRLTVV.